This T cell receptor beta chain was found in a study of blood T cell repertoires in COVID-19. CDR3 length equals 16 residues. CDR1 and CDR2 from the germline V gene are KGHDR and SFDVKD. The V and J ends lost 8 bases and 0 bases, in that order; junction bases with no gene match: 9. Profiling relied on immunoSEQ multiplex PCR, and the TCRdb table lists in-frame clones only, not all of them. Among tens of thousands of clones listed, almost 90% were seen once. The origin of this receptor is a man aged 50 to 60 with acute or convalescent COVID-19. Sequenced material: peripheral blood. The V gene is TRBV24-1, the J gene TRBJ2-4; 7 bases fit TRBD1. The CDR3 here is CATTGRTGLAKNIQYF. DNA of the CDR3: TGTGCCACCACAGGTAGGACAGGCCTAGCCAAAAACATTCAGTACTTC.